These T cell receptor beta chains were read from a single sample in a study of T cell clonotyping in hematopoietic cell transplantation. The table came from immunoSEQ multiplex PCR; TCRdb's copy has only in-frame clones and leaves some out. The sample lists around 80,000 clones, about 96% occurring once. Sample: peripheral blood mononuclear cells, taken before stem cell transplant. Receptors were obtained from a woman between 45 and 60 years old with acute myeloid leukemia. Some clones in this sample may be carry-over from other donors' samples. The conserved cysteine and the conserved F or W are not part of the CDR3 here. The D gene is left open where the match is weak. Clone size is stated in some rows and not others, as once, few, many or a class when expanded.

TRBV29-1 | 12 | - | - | SVEDLGGRDTQY
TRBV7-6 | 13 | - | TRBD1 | ASSEQDRDNEKLF
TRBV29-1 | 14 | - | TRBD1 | SGRRRETGGPDTQY
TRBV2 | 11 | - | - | AKRQGLSYEQY
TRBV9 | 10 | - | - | ASSAQNTEAF
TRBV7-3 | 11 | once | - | ASSSHRNTEAF
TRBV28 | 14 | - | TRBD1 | ASSNPPGQGISEQY
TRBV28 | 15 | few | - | ASSSWISTATNEKLF
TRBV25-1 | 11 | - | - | ASRRDWNTEAF
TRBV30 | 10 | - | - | AWGRPISPLH
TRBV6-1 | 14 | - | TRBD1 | ASSEVTGQEVETQY
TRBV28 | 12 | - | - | ASSSGAMNTEAF
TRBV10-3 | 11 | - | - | ATRRDASYEQY
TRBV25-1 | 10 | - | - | ASSEDRLEAF
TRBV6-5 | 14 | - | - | ASSYRLGLMNTEAF
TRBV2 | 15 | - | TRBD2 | ASSDPRLAGVQETQY
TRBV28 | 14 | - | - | ASSLSPGDYNQPQH
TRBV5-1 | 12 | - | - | ASSLGLANNEQF
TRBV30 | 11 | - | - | ALTRQGQETQY
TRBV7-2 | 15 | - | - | ASSLVGGRTNTDTQY
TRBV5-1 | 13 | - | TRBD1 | ASRRIRDRKYEQY
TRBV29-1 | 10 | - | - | SVGTLFYGYT
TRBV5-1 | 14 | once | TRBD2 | ASSLVSGKDTDTQY
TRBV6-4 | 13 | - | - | ASSDSFGGYNEQF
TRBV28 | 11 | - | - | ASSGPGPGELF
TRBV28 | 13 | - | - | ASSFSGATNYGYT
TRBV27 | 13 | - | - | ASSFQGGDINEQY
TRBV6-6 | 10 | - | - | ARPWRLDEQY
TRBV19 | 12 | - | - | ASSIGGANTEAF
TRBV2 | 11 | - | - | ASSDLMEETQY
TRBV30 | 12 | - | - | AWSVGNREGGYT
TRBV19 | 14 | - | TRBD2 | ASSRVSGGTKNIQY
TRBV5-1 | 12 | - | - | ASRQDTGRSEQY
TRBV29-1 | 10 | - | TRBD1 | SVDETGIGYT
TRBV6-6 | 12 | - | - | ASSYGVNNYGYT
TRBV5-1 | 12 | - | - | ASSLDRWDEKLF
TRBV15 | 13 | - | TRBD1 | ATSFDRVAGQPQH
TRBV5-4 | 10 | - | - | ASSYQQGGYT
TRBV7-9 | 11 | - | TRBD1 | ASSSGGVDGYT
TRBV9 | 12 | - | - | ASSGGSPEETQY
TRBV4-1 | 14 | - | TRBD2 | ASSQHTSGVAYEQY
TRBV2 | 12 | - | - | ASKWQANTGELF
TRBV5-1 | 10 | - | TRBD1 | ASSMGQLSYT
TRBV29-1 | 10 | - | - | SGQQMNTEAF
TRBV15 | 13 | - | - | ATSRDIGSNTEAF
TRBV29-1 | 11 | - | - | SVGRGTGNTIY
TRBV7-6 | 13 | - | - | ASSYEPGRTDTQY
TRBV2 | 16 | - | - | ASSEARDWQGEGNEQF
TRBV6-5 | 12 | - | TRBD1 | ASSRGDRDTEAF
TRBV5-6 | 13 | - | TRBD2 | ASRETSGRAGEQF
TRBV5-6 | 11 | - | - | ASSRGMNYGYT
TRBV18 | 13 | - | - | ASSPSAPLGNEQF
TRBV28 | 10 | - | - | ASETMNTEAF
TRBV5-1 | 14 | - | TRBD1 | ASRTQGMGKGDTQY
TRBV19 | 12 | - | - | ASSIGPGTDTQY